This T cell receptor (beta chain) came from a study of shared clonotypes between healthy human individuals. Using immunoSEQ multiplex PCR, the repertoire was profiled, and TCRdb retains in-frame clones only, with some absent. The sample consists of about 2.4 million clones, more than 85% of them appearing once. This clone was observed once. Donors had no recently reported acute infections or vaccinations and were HIV-negative. Source material: naive CD4+ T cells from PBMCs. Indicated subset: CD45RA+ positively selected. This receptor was obtained from a man younger than 35 in good health. Some clones in this sample may be carry-over from other donors' samples.

The CDR3 loop reads CASSPQEGPYEQYF. CDR3 coding DNA: TGTGCCAGCTCACCCCAGGAGGGTCCCTACGAGCAGTACTTC. The chain joins TRBV18 to TRBJ2-7; possibly TRBD2 for D (6 bases). CDR1 is KGHSH and CDR2 is LQKENI in the germline V gene. The CDR3 contains 14 residues. The germline V and J ends were trimmed by 3 bases and 2 bases, with 11 bases remaining between them.